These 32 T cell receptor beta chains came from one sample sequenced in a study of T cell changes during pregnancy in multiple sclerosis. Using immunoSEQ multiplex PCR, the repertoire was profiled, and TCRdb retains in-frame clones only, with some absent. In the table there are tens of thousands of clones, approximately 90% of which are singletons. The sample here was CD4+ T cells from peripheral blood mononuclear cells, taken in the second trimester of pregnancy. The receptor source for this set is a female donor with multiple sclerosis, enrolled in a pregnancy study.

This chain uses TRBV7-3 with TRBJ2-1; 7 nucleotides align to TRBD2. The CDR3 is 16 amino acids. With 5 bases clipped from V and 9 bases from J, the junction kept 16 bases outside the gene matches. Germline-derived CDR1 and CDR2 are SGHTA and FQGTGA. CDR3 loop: CASSESPAGALLEQFF. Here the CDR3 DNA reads TGTGCCAGCAGCGAATCCCCTGCGGGAGCTTTACTTGAGCAGTTCTTC.

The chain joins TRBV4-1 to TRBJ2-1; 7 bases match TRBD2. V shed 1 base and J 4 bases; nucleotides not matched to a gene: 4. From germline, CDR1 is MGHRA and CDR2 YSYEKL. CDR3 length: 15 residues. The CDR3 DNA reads TGCGCCAGCAGCCAAGTCCCTAGCGGATACAATGAGCAGTTCTTC. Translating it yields CASSQVPSGYNEQFF.

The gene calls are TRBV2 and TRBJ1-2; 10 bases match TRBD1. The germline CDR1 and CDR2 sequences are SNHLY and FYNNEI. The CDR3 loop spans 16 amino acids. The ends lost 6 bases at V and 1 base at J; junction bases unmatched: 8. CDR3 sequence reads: CASSRDRGGFNYGYTF. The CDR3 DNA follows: TGTGCCAGCAGCCGGGACAGGGGAGGCTTTAACTATGGCTACACCTTC.

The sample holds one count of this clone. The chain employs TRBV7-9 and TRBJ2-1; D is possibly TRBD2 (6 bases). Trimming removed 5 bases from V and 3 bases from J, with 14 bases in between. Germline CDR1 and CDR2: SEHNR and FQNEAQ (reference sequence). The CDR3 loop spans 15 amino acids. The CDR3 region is CASSPRRELYNEQFF. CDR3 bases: TGTGCCAGCAGCCCGCGACGGGAGCTCTACAATGAGCAGTTCTTC.

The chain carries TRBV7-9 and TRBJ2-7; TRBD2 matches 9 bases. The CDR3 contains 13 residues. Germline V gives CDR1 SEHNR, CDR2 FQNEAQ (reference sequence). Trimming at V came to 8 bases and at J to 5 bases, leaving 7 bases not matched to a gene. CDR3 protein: CASRISGGHEQYF. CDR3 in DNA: TGTGCCAGCCGAATTAGCGGGGGTCACGAGCAGTACTTC.

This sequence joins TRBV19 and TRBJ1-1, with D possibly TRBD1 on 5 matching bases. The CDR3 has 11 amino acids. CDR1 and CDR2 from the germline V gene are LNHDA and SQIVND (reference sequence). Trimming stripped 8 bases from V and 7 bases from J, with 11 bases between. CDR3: CASYNGGEAFF. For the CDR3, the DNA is TGTGCCAGTTATAACGGGGGTGAAGCTTTCTTT. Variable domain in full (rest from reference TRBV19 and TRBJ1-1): DGGITQSPKYLFRKEGQNVTLSCEQNLNHDAMYWYRQDPGQGLRLIYYSQIVNDFQKGDIAEGYSVSREKKESFPLTVTSAQKNPTAFYLCASYNGGEAFFGQGTRLTVV.

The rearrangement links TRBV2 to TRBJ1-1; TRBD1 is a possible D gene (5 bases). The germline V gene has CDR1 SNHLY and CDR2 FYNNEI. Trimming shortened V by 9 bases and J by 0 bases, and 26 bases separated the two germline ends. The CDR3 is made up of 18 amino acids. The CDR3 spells CASLQRQQGLLMNTEAFF. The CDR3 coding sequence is TGTGCCAGTTTACAACGACAGCAGGGACTCCTAATGAACACTGAAGCTTTCTTT.

CDR3 sequence reads: CASSSAYEQYF. As DNA, the CDR3 is TGCGCCAGCAGCTCAGCCTACGAGCAGTACTTC. The chain carries TRBV5-1 and TRBJ2-7, with D unclear. V was shortened by 3 bases and J by 2 bases, with 3 bases between the two germline ends. Germline V gene data show CDR1 as SGHRS and CDR2 as YFSETQ. The CDR3 consists of 11 residues. Full variable domain (remainder filled in from reference TRBV5-1 and TRBJ2-7): KAGVTQTPRYLIKTRGQQVTLSCSPISGHRSVSWYQQTPGQGLQFLFEYFSETQRNKGNFPGRFSGRQFSNSRSEMNVSTLELGDSALYLCASSSAYEQYFGPGTRLTVT.

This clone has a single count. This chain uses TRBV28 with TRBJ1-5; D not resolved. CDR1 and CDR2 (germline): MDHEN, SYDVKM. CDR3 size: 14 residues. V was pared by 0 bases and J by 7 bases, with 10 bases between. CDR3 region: CASSLWLGEQPQHF. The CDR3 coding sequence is TGTGCCAGCAGTTTATGGTTGGGAGAACAGCCCCAGCATTTT. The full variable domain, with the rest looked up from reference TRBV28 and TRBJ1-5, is DVKVTQSSRYLVKRTGEKVFLECVQDMDHENMFWYRQDPGLGLRLIYFSYDVKMKEKGDIPEGYSVSREKKERFSLILESASTNQTSMYLCASSLWLGEQPQHFGDGTRLSIL.

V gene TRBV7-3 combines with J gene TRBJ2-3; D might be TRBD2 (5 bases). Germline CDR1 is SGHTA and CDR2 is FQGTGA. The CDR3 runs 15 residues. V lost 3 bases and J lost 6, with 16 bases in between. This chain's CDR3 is CASSLAGPTGDTQYF. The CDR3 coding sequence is TGTGCCAGCAGCTTGGCGGGTCCTACTGGTGATACGCAGTATTTT.

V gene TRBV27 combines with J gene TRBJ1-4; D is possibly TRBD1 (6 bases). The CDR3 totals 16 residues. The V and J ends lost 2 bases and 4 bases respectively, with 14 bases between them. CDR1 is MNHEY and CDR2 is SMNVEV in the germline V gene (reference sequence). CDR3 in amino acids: CASSLKYGTSNEKLFF. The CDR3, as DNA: TGTGCCAGCAGTTTAAAATATGGGACAAGTAATGAAAAACTGTTTTTT. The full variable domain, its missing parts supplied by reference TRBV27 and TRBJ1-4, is EAQVTQNPRYLITVTGKKLTVTCSQNMNHEYMSWYRQDPGLGLRQIYYSMNVEVTDKGDVPEGYKVSRKEKRNFPLILESPSPNQTSLYFCASSLKYGTSNEKLFFGSGTQLSVL.

In DNA, the CDR3 is TGTGCCAGCAGGATACAAGGTCAGGGGATCGGCACCATATATTTT. Translation gives CASRIQGQGIGTIYF. This chain connects TRBV6-5 to TRBJ1-3; a weak D match, TRBD1 (6 bases). The V end lost 6 bases, the J end lost 9 bases, and 21 bases lay between the germline ends. CDR3 length: 15 residues. Germline CDR1 reads MNHEY; CDR2 reads SVGAGI.

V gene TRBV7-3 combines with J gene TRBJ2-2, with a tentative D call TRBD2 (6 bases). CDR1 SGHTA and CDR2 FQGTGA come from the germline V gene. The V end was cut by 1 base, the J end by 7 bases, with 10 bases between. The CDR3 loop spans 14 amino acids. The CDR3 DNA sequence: TGTGCCAGCAGCTTAATTCCCGGGGGCGGGGAGCTGTTTTTT. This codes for CASSLIPGGGELFF.

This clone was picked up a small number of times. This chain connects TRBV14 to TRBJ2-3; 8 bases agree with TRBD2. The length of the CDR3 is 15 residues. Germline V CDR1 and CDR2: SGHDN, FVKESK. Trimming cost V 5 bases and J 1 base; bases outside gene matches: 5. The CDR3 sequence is CASSSPGLGTDTQYF. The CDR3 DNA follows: TGTGCCAGCAGCTCACCGGGACTAGGCACAGATACGCAGTATTTT.

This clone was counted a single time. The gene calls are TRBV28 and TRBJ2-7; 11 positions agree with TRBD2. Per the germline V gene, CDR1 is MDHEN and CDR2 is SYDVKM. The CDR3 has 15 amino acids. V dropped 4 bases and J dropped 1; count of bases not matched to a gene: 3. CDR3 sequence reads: CASSYPSGGSYEQYF. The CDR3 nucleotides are TGTGCCAGCAGTTACCCTAGCGGGGGGTCCTACGAGCAGTACTTC.

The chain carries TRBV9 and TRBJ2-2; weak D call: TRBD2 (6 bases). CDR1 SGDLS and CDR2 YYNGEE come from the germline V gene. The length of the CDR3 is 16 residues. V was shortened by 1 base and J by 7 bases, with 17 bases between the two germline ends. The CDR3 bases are TGTGCCAGCAGCGTAAGGCGGGGTAGCGTCGGCGGGGAGCTGTTTTTT. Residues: CASSVRRGSVGGELFF.

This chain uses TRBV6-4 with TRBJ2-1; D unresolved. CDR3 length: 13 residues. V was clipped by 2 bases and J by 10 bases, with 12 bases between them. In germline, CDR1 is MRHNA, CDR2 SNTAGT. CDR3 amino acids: CASSDGLATEQFF. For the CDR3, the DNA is TGTGCCAGCAGTGACGGGCTTGCCACCGAGCAGTTCTTC.

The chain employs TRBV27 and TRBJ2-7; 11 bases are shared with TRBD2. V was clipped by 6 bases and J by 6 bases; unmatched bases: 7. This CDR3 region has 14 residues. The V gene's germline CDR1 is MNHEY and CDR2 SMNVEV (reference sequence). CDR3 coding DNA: TGTGCCAGCAGCCCGGGACTAGCGGCGTCCGAGCAGTACTTC. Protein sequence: CASSPGLAASEQYF.

The CDR3 reads CASSSRQMNTEAFF. Written as DNA, the CDR3 is TGTGCCAGCTCATCAAGACAGATGAACACTGAAGCTTTCTTT. This sequence joins TRBV2 and TRBJ1-1, with D possibly being TRBD1 (5 bases). This CDR3 is 14 amino acids long. Germline V CDR1 and CDR2: SNHLY, FYNNEI. V lost 8 bases, J lost 0 bases, and 13 bases lay in between.

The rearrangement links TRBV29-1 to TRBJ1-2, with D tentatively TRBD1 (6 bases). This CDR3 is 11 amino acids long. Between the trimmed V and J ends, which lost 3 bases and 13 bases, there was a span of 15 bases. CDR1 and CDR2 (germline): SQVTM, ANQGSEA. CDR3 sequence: CSVDLTQGRTF. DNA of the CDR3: TGCAGCGTTGACCTCACACAGGGCCGCACCTTC.

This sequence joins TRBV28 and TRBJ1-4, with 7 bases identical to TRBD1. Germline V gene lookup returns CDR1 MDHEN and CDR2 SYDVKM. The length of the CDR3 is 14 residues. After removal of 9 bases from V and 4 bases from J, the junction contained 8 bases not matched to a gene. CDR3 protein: CASSRQGGNEKLFF. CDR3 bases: TGTGCCAGTAGTCGACAGGGTGGTAATGAAAAACTGTTTTTT.

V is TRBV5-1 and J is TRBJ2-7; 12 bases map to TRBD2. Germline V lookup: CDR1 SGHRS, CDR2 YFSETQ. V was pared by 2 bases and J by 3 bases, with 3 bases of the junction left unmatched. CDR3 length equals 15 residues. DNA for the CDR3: TGCGCCAGCAGCTTCGGACTAGCGGGGAACTACGAGCAGTACTTC. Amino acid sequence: CASSFGLAGNYEQYF.

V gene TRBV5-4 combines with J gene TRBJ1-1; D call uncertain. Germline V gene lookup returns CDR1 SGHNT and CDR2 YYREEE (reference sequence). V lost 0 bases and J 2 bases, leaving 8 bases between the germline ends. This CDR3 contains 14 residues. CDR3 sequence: CASSLGGLNTEAFF. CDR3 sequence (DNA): TGTGCCAGCAGCTTGGGTGGACTAAACACTGAAGCTTTCTTT.

CDR3 sequence reads: CAWTRLAGGPGELFF. The CDR3, as DNA: TGTGCCTGGACCCGCCTAGCGGGAGGGCCCGGGGAGCTGTTTTTT. This sequence joins TRBV30 and TRBJ2-2; 12 bases are a match to TRBD2. V was pared by 4 bases and J by 6 bases, with 6 bases of the junction left unmatched. The CDR3 is made up of 15 amino acids. Germline V lookup: CDR1 GTSNPN, CDR2 SVGIG (reference sequence).

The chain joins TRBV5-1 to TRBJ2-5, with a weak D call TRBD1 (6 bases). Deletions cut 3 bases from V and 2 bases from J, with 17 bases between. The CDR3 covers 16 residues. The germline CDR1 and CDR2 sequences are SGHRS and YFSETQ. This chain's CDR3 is CASSWHRTVGQETQYF. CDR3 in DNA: TGCGCCAGCAGCTGGCACCGGACAGTGGGGCAAGAGACCCAGTACTTC. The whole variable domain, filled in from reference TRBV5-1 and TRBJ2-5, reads KAGVTQTPRYLIKTRGQQVTLSCSPISGHRSVSWYQQTPGQGLQFLFEYFSETQRNKGNFPGRFSGRQFSNSRSEMNVSTLELGDSALYLCASSWHRTVGQETQYFGPGTRLLVL.

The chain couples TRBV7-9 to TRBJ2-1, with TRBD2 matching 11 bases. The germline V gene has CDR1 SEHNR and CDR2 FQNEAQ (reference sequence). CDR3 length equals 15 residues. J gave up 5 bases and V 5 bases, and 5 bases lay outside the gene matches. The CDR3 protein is CASSRGLAANNEQFF. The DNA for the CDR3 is TGTGCCAGCAGCCGGGGACTAGCGGCGAACAATGAGCAGTTCTTC.

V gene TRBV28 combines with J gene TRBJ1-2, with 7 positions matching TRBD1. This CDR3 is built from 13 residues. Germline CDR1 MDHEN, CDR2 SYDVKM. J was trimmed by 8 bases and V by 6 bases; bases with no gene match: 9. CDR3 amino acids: CASRPGGPTGYTF. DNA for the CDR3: TGTGCCAGCAGACCAGGGGGACCGACCGGCTACACCTTC.

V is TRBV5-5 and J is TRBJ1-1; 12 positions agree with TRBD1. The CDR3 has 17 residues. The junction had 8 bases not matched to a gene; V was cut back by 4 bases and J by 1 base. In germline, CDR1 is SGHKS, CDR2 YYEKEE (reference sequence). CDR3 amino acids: CASSSPGQGASNTEAFF. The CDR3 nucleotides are TGTGCCAGCAGCAGTCCGGGACAGGGGGCTTCGAACACTGAAGCTTTCTTT.

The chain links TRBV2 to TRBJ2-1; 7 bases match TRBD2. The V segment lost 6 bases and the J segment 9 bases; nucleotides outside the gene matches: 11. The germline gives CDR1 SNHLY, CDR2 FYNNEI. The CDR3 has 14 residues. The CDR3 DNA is TGTGCCAGCAGGGCAGGCCTTAGCGGGTTTGAGCAGTTCTTC. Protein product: CASRAGLSGFEQFF.

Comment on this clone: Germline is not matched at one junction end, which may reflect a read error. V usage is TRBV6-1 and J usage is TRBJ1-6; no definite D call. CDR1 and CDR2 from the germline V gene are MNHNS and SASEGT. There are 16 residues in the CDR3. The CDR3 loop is CANSEFLGRLDSPLHF. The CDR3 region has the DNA TGTGCCAACAGTGAATTCTTGGGGAGGTTGGATTCACCCCTCCACTTT.

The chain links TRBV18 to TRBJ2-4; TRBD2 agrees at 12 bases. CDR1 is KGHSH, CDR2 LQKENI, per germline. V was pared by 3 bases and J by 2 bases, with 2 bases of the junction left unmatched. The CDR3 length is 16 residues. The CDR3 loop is CASSPTSGSSKNIQYF. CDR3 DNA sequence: TGTGCCAGCTCACCGACTAGCGGGAGCTCCAAAAACATTCAGTACTTC.

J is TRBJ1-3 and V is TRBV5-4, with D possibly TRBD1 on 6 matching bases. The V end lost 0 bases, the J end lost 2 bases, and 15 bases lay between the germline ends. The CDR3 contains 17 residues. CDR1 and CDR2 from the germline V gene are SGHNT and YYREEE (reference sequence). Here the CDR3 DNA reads TGTGCCAGCAGCTTGGGAGGCAGGGGATTTCCTGGAAACACCATATATTTT. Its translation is CASSLGGRGFPGNTIYF.